Listed below are T cell receptor beta chains from one sample, sequenced in a study of CD8 T cells in ankylosing spondylitis. TCRdb analysed the 5' RACE reads with MiXCR anew, one entry per CDR3 protein. The table includes about 480,000 distinct CDR3 sequences, about a sixth detected once. Sequenced: blood, either unsorted or a sorted T cell fraction (not recorded which). The receptors here all came from a male donor with ankylosing spondylitis. Both conserved end residues are part of each CDR3. The D gene is left open where the match is weak. Where a row states a size, it is once, few, many or the class of an expanded clone; other rows omit it.

j_call v_call clone_size d_call cdr3_aa cdr3_nt
TRBJ1-2 TRBV29-1 - - CSVEDASDGSF TGCAGCGTTGAAGATGCAAGCGATGGCAGTTTC
TRBJ1-6 TRBV5-1 few TRBD1 CASSSGDRENSPLHF TGCGCCAGCAGCTCGGGGGACAGGGAAAATTCACCCCTCCACTTT
TRBJ1-5 TRBV20-1 - - CSASRETSNQPQHF TGCAGTGCTAGTAGGGAGACGAGCAATCAGCCCCAGCATTTT
TRBJ1-2 TRBV30 - - CAWSVPGDGYTF TGTGCCTGGAGTGTACCGGGGGATGGCTACACCTTC
TRBJ2-1 TRBV5-1 many TRBD2 CASSLGPAGGIREQFF TGCGCCAGCAGCTTGGGGCCAGCGGGAGGGATCAGGGAGCAGTTCTTC
TRBJ2-3 TRBV5-1 - TRBD2 CASSFGPAGWGTDTQYF TGCGCCAGCAGCTTCGGACCAGCGGGATGGGGCACAGATACGCAGTATTTT
TRBJ2-1 TRBV10-3 - - CAISDSSATIGEQFF TGTGCCATCAGTGATTCGTCGGCAACAATCGGTGAGCAGTTCTTC
TRBJ1-3 TRBV15 - - CATSRVVFQGSGNTIYF TGTGCCACCAGCAGAGTAGTTTTCCAGGGCTCTGGAAACACCATATATTTT
TRBJ2-7 TRBV11-2 few TRBD1 CASRFRQGDEQYF TGTGCCAGCAGATTCAGACAGGGAGACGAGCAGTACTTC
TRBJ2-7 TRBV16 few TRBD1 CASSQYGQGKDEQYF TGTGCCAGCAGCCAATATGGACAGGGTAAGGACGAGCAGTACTTC
TRBJ2-2 TRBV5-1 - - CASSLAAYTGELFF TGCGCCAGCAGCTTGGCGGCATACACCGGGGAGCTGTTTTTT
TRBJ2-7 TRBV29-1 - - CSVEGGRGGGGPYEQYF TGCAGCGTTGAAGGAGGCAGGGGGGGAGGAGGCCCCTACGAGCAGTACTTC
TRBJ1-1 TRBV11-2 few - CASSLGLWSTEAFF TGTGCCAGCAGCTTAGGGTTGTGGAGCACTGAAGCTTTCTTT
TRBJ2-2 TRBV9 - - CASSVASDGPGELFF TGTGCCAGCAGCGTAGCTTCGGACGGGCCCGGGGAGCTGTTTTTT
TRBJ2-7 TRBV20-1 - TRBD1 CSAGTAILYEQYF TGCAGTGCCGGGACAGCGATTCTTTACGAGCAGTACTTC
TRBJ1-5 TRBV12-3/TRBV12-4 few - CASTVWPAGNQPQHF TGTGCCAGCACCGTCTGGCCGGCGGGCAATCAGCCCCAGCATTTT
TRBJ1-6 TRBV2 few - CASSESATLNSPLHF TGTGCCAGCAGTGAATCCGCGACGCTAAATTCACCCCTCCACTTT
TRBJ2-1 TRBV20-1 few TRBD1 CSARGGQGTNEQFF TGCAGTGCTAGAGGGGGACAGGGTACCAATGAGCAGTTCTTC
TRBJ1-4 TRBV12-3/TRBV12-4 few - CASRTGLSEKLFF TGTGCCAGCAGAACAGGTCTGTCTGAAAAACTGTTTTTT
TRBJ2-1 TRBV21-1 - - CASSHGLANNEQFF TGTGCCAGCAGCCACGGACTAGCGAACAATGAGCAGTTCTTC
TRBJ2-2 TRBV6-1 - - CASRPFGLGGELFF TGTGCCAGCAGGCCGTTTGGACTCGGCGGGGAGCTGTTTTTT
TRBJ1-6 TRBV10-3 many - CAIRVDRENNSPLHF TGTGCCATCAGGGTAGACCGAGAGAATAATTCACCCCTCCACTTT
TRBJ2-1 TRBV6-1 - - CASSSGTPSSYNEQFF TGTGCCAGCAGCTCCGGGACACCGAGCTCCTACAATGAGCAGTTCTTC
TRBJ1-2 TRBV5-1 many TRBD1 CASSWVRGPMANYGYTF TGCGCCAGCAGCTGGGTCAGGGGGCCCATGGCGAACTATGGCTACACCTTC
TRBJ1-1 TRBV9 - - CASSDNSGHRNTEAFF TGTGCCAGCAGCGATAATTCGGGACACCGGAACACTGAAGCTTTCTTT
TRBJ2-3 TRBV20-1 - TRBD2 CSAQGLARSTDTQYF TGCAGTGCCCAGGGACTAGCCCGTAGCACAGATACGCAGTATTTT
TRBJ2-2 TRBV21-1 few - CASSPQRSTGELFF TGTGCCAGCAGTCCCCAGCGGAGCACCGGGGAGCTGTTTTTT
TRBJ1-4 TRBV12-3/TRBV12-4 few TRBD1 CASSLQGVGEKLFF TGTGCCAGCAGCCTACAGGGGGTCGGAGAAAAACTGTTTTTT
TRBJ1-2 TRBV3-1 few - CASSQDITYGYTF TGTGCCAGCAGCCAAGACATAACCTATGGCTACACCTTC
TRBJ2-5 TRBV7-2 - - CASTLGGQYQETQYF TGTGCCAGCACCTTGGGGGGACAGTACCAAGAGACCCAGTACTTC
TRBJ1-2 TRBV30 - - CAWTRTGYGYTF TGTGCCTGGACGAGGACGGGCTATGGCTACACCTTC